This T cell receptor beta chain was recovered during a study of technical replicates of blood from four donors. The protocol was immunoSEQ multiplex PCR, while the TCRdb copy is restricted to in-frame clones and leaves out a portion. The repertoire holds about 60,000 clones, with approximately 86% as singletons. The ends lost 0 bases at V and 5 bases at J; junction bases unmatched: 13. Germline CDR1 and CDR2: SGDLS and YYNGEE. The CDR3 runs to 19 residues. The chain combines TRBV9 with TRBJ2-1, with 11 bases identical to TRBD2. The origin of this receptor is a human donor in good health. Some clones in this sample may be carry-over from other donors' samples. The specimen was PBMCs. The CDR3 region has the DNA TGTGCCAGCAGCGTAGCAGTGGGGGTAGCGGGAGGGGAGGACAATGAGCAGTTCTTC. Its protein product is CASSVAVGVAGGEDNEQFF.